These 19 T cell receptor beta chains share one sample of origin, sequenced in a study of cytomegalovirus exposure and HLA in healthy donors. The PCR contained 60 Vbeta and 13 Jbeta primers. TCRdb's table, derived via immunoSEQ multiplex PCR, lists solely in-frame clones and lacks some. The top ten clones hold about 8.9% of a sample with tens of thousands of clones, approximately 70% of them seen once. Sequencing was carried out using PBMCs. All receptors derive from a woman between 50 and 59 years old in good health and CMV-seropositive.

This clone was seen just once. V is TRBV5-1 and J is TRBJ2-2; D gene ambiguous. V was clipped by 5 bases and J by 4 bases, with 12 bases between them. The CDR3 is made up of 14 amino acids. Germline V gene data show CDR1 as SGHRS and CDR2 as YFSETQ. CDR3 amino acids: CASRVVHTTGELFF. In nucleotides, the CDR3 is TGCGCCAGCAGGGTGGTTCACACCACCGGGGAGCTGTTTTTT.

Only a few counts were recorded for this clone. The rearrangement joins TRBV6-1 to TRBJ1-1; 8 bases fit TRBD1. Trimming removed 4 bases from V and 3 bases from J; junction bases left unmatched: 1. Germline V gene sequence: CDR1 MNHNS, CDR2 SASEGT. CDR3 length equals 13 residues. DNA of the CDR3: TGTGCCAGCAGTGCGGACAGGGACACTGAAGCTTTCTTT. This gives the protein CASSADRDTEAFF.

This clone was counted only a few times. The rearrangement links TRBV4-3 to TRBJ1-4; the D is unclear. The V gene lost 4 bases and the J gene lost 2 bases, with 26 bases spanning the gap. Germline CDR1 is LGHNA and CDR2 is YSLEER. The length of the CDR3 is 20 residues. In DNA form, the CDR3 reads TGCGCCAGCAGCCTTACTCCCCCAAAGCAGGCGAGGGTGACTAATGAAAAACTGTTTTTT. Amino acids: CASSLTPPKQARVTNEKLFF.

The chain recombines TRBV28 with TRBJ2-7; a possible D gene is TRBD1 (5 bases). Per the germline V gene, CDR1 is MDHEN and CDR2 is SYDVKM. The CDR3 extends over 13 amino acids. Trimming pared 5 bases from V and 3 bases from J, leaving 11 bases between. CDR3 region: CASSRYRGYEQYF. The CDR3 DNA follows: TGTGCCAGCAGTCGCTATAGGGGCTACGAGCAGTACTTC.

The genes are TRBV6-1 and TRBJ1-5, with TRBD1 matching 8 bases. In germline, CDR1 is MNHNS, CDR2 SASEGT. The CDR3 runs to 15 residues. J lost 5 bases, V lost 1 base, and 4 bases had no gene match. The CDR3 is CASSEDRGIYQPQHF. In DNA, the CDR3 is TGTGCCAGCAGTGAAGACAGGGGGATTTATCAGCCCCAGCATTTT.

The CDR3 protein is CASSDRGQDWDIQYF. The DNA for the CDR3 is TGTGCCAGCAGTGACAGGGGGCAAGATTGGGACATTCAGTACTTC. V and J are TRBV2 and TRBJ2-4; TRBD1 matches 8 bases. The V gene end was trimmed by 3 bases and the J gene end by 8 bases; junction bases not matched to a gene: 9. Germline-derived CDR1 and CDR2 are SNHLY and FYNNEI. The CDR3 covers 15 residues.

This clone was recorded a few times. The rearrangement uses TRBV2 and TRBJ2-2; D possibly corresponds to TRBD2 (5 bases). This CDR3 contains 15 residues. Trimming took 4 bases from V and 2 from J, leaving 11 bases between them. Looked up from germline, CDR1 is SNHLY and CDR2 is FYNNEI. CDR3 loop: CASSARGYNTGELFF. The CDR3 DNA reads TGTGCCAGCAGTGCCCGCGGGTACAACACCGGGGAGCTGTTTTTT.

This sequence joins TRBV27 and TRBJ1-1; D is unclear. This CDR3 is built from 10 residues. V shed 8 bases and J shed 4 bases, with 5 bases lying between them. Germline CDR1 reads MNHEY; CDR2 reads SMNVEV (reference sequence). The CDR3 nucleotides read TGTGCCAGCGGGCGCACTGAAGCTTTCTTT. Protein sequence: CASGRTEAFF.

V gene TRBV5-1 combines with J gene TRBJ2-1; possible D gene TRBD2, 6 bases. The germline V and J ends were trimmed by 4 bases and 8 bases, with 19 bases remaining between them. The germline gives CDR1 SGHRS, CDR2 YFSETQ. The CDR3 is 15 residues long. CDR3 coding DNA: TGCGCCAGCAGCGTTAGCGGCCCCCAAGGCCATGAGCAGTTCTTC. It is translated as CASSVSGPQGHEQFF.

The chain couples TRBV7-2 to TRBJ1-6; a weak D match, TRBD1 (6 bases). V was pared by 1 base and J by 7 bases, with 11 bases between. Per germline, CDR1 SGHTA and CDR2 FQGNSA. The CDR3 runs 15 residues. CDR3 in DNA: TGTGCCAGCAGCTTAGGACAGGTCCTAAATTCACCCCTCCACTTT. Translation: CASSLGQVLNSPLHF.

For the CDR3, the DNA is TGTGCCAGCTCACCTCTAAACACCGGGGAGCTGTTTTTT. This translates into CASSPLNTGELFF. V usage is TRBV18 and J usage is TRBJ2-2, with unresolved D. The CDR3 extends over 13 amino acids. Deletions cut 3 bases from V and 2 bases from J, with 4 bases between. The germline V gene has CDR1 KGHSH and CDR2 LQKENI.

This chain joins TRBV18 and TRBJ1-5; a weak D match, TRBD1 (5 bases). The germline V and J ends were trimmed by 2 bases and 0 bases, with 11 bases remaining between them. This CDR3 is 16 amino acids long. The germline gives CDR1 KGHSH, CDR2 LQKENI. Here the CDR3 reads CASSPWGVDSNQPQHF. The CDR3 DNA is TGTGCCAGCTCACCATGGGGCGTTGATAGCAATCAGCCCCAGCATTTT.

This rearrangement joins TRBV11-2 to TRBJ1-1; D possibly corresponds to TRBD1 (5 bases). The CDR3 runs to 14 residues. Germline V CDR1 and CDR2: SGHAT, FQNNGV. Between the trimmed V and J ends, which lost 3 bases and 0 bases, there was a span of 8 bases. In DNA, the CDR3 is TGTGCCAGCAGCTTGTCAGGGATGAACACTGAAGCTTTCTTT. It translates to CASSLSGMNTEAFF. The full variable domain, rest sourced from reference TRBV11-2 and TRBJ1-1, is EAGVAQSPRYKIIEKRQSVAFWCNPISGHATLYWYQQILGQGPKLLIQFQNNGVVDDSQLPKDRFSAERLKGVDSTLKIQPAKLEDSAVYLCASSLSGMNTEAFFGQGTRLTVV.

By share of the sample, this clone is large. The V call is TRBV5-5, the J call TRBJ1-2; weak D call: TRBD1 (5 bases). The CDR3 contains 15 residues. Looked up from germline, CDR1 is SGHKS and CDR2 is YYEKEE (reference sequence). Trimming removed 6 bases at V and 1 base at J, with 16 bases between. The CDR3 here is CASTRSPQDNYGYTF. The CDR3, as DNA: TGTGCCAGCACCAGATCCCCACAGGATAACTATGGCTACACCTTC.

The V and J genes are TRBV18 and TRBJ1-5; D is ambiguous. V shed 3 bases and J shed 0 bases, with 6 bases lying between them. This CDR3 has 14 residues. Germline lookup yields CDR1 KGHSH and CDR2 LQKENI. CDR3 DNA sequence: TGTGCCAGCTCACCGCAGGATAGCAATCAGCCCCAGCATTTT. It is translated as CASSPQDSNQPQHF.

This clone was seen a handful of times. V usage is TRBV9 and J usage is TRBJ2-5; a possible D gene is TRBD2 (5 bases). The J call could be wrong; TRBJ2-7 is a better fit for the DNA end. CDR1 SGDLS and CDR2 YYNGEE come from the germline V gene. The CDR3 is 14 residues long. The CDR3, as DNA: TGTGCCAGCAGCGTAAGCGGCCTCTCCTACGAGCAGTACTTC. Translated, it gives CASSVSGLSYEQYF.

Many counts were recorded for this clone. This rearrangement joins TRBV5-1 to TRBJ2-1, with D perhaps matching TRBD1 (6 bases). Germline V gene data show CDR1 as SGHRS and CDR2 as YFSETQ. Deletions cut 4 bases from V and 5 bases from J, with 19 bases between. This CDR3 has 16 amino acids. CDR3: CASSETDSRKHNEQFF. As DNA, the CDR3 is TGCGCCAGCAGCGAAACGGACAGTAGAAAGCACAATGAGCAGTTCTTC.

This clone came up a few times. The rearrangement links TRBV4-3 to TRBJ1-2, with 8 positions matching TRBD1. Germline CDR1 reads LGHNA; CDR2 reads YSLEER. This CDR3 is 16 amino acids long. J lost 7 bases, V lost 0 bases, and 10 bases had no gene match. The CDR3 protein is CASSQDRPGGGAGYTF. The CDR3 region has the DNA TGCGCCAGCAGCCAAGATCGACCAGGGGGCGGGGCTGGCTACACCTTC.

This clone was seen a handful of times. This chain links TRBV18 with TRBJ2-6, with D tentatively TRBD2 (6 bases). V was trimmed by 1 base and J by 0 bases, leaving 10 bases between them. There are 17 residues in the CDR3. Germline values: CDR1 KGHSH, CDR2 LQKENI. The CDR3 sequence: CASSPQRATSGANVLTF. The CDR3 region has the DNA TGTGCCAGCTCACCACAGCGGGCGACCTCTGGGGCCAACGTCCTGACTTTC.